Described below is a single T cell receptor (beta chain) sequence and its context. What it binds is not known. The data were obtained in a study of shared clonotypes between healthy human individuals. Study-level findings and limits: Relative to memory subsets, naive subsets generally showed larger estimated richness. Despite large depth, rarefaction showed incomplete sorted-subset sequencing.

Over several immunoSEQ plates, each subset's genomic DNA was distributed in even portions. The method was immunoSEQ multiplex PCR; TCRdb's version includes in-frame clones alone and lacks a portion of them. The sample carries 2 million to 2.5 million clones, almost 96% recorded once. Caucasian adults residing in Nashville, Tennessee made up all the donors. This sequence was found in a man aged 18 to 30 in good health. Sequenced: naive CD4+ T cells sorted from blood. Indicated subset: CD45RA+ positively selected.

CDR3 amino acids: CASSLPDSPNQPQHF. The CDR3 DNA sequence: TGTGCCAGCTCACTTCCAGACAGCCCCAATCAGCCCCAGCATTTT. This chain joins TRBV18 and TRBJ1-5, with D possibly being TRBD1 (5 bases). V was cut by 4 bases and J by 3 bases, with 13 bases left in between. CDR1 is KGHSH, CDR2 LQKENI, per germline. This CDR3 spans 15 amino acids.